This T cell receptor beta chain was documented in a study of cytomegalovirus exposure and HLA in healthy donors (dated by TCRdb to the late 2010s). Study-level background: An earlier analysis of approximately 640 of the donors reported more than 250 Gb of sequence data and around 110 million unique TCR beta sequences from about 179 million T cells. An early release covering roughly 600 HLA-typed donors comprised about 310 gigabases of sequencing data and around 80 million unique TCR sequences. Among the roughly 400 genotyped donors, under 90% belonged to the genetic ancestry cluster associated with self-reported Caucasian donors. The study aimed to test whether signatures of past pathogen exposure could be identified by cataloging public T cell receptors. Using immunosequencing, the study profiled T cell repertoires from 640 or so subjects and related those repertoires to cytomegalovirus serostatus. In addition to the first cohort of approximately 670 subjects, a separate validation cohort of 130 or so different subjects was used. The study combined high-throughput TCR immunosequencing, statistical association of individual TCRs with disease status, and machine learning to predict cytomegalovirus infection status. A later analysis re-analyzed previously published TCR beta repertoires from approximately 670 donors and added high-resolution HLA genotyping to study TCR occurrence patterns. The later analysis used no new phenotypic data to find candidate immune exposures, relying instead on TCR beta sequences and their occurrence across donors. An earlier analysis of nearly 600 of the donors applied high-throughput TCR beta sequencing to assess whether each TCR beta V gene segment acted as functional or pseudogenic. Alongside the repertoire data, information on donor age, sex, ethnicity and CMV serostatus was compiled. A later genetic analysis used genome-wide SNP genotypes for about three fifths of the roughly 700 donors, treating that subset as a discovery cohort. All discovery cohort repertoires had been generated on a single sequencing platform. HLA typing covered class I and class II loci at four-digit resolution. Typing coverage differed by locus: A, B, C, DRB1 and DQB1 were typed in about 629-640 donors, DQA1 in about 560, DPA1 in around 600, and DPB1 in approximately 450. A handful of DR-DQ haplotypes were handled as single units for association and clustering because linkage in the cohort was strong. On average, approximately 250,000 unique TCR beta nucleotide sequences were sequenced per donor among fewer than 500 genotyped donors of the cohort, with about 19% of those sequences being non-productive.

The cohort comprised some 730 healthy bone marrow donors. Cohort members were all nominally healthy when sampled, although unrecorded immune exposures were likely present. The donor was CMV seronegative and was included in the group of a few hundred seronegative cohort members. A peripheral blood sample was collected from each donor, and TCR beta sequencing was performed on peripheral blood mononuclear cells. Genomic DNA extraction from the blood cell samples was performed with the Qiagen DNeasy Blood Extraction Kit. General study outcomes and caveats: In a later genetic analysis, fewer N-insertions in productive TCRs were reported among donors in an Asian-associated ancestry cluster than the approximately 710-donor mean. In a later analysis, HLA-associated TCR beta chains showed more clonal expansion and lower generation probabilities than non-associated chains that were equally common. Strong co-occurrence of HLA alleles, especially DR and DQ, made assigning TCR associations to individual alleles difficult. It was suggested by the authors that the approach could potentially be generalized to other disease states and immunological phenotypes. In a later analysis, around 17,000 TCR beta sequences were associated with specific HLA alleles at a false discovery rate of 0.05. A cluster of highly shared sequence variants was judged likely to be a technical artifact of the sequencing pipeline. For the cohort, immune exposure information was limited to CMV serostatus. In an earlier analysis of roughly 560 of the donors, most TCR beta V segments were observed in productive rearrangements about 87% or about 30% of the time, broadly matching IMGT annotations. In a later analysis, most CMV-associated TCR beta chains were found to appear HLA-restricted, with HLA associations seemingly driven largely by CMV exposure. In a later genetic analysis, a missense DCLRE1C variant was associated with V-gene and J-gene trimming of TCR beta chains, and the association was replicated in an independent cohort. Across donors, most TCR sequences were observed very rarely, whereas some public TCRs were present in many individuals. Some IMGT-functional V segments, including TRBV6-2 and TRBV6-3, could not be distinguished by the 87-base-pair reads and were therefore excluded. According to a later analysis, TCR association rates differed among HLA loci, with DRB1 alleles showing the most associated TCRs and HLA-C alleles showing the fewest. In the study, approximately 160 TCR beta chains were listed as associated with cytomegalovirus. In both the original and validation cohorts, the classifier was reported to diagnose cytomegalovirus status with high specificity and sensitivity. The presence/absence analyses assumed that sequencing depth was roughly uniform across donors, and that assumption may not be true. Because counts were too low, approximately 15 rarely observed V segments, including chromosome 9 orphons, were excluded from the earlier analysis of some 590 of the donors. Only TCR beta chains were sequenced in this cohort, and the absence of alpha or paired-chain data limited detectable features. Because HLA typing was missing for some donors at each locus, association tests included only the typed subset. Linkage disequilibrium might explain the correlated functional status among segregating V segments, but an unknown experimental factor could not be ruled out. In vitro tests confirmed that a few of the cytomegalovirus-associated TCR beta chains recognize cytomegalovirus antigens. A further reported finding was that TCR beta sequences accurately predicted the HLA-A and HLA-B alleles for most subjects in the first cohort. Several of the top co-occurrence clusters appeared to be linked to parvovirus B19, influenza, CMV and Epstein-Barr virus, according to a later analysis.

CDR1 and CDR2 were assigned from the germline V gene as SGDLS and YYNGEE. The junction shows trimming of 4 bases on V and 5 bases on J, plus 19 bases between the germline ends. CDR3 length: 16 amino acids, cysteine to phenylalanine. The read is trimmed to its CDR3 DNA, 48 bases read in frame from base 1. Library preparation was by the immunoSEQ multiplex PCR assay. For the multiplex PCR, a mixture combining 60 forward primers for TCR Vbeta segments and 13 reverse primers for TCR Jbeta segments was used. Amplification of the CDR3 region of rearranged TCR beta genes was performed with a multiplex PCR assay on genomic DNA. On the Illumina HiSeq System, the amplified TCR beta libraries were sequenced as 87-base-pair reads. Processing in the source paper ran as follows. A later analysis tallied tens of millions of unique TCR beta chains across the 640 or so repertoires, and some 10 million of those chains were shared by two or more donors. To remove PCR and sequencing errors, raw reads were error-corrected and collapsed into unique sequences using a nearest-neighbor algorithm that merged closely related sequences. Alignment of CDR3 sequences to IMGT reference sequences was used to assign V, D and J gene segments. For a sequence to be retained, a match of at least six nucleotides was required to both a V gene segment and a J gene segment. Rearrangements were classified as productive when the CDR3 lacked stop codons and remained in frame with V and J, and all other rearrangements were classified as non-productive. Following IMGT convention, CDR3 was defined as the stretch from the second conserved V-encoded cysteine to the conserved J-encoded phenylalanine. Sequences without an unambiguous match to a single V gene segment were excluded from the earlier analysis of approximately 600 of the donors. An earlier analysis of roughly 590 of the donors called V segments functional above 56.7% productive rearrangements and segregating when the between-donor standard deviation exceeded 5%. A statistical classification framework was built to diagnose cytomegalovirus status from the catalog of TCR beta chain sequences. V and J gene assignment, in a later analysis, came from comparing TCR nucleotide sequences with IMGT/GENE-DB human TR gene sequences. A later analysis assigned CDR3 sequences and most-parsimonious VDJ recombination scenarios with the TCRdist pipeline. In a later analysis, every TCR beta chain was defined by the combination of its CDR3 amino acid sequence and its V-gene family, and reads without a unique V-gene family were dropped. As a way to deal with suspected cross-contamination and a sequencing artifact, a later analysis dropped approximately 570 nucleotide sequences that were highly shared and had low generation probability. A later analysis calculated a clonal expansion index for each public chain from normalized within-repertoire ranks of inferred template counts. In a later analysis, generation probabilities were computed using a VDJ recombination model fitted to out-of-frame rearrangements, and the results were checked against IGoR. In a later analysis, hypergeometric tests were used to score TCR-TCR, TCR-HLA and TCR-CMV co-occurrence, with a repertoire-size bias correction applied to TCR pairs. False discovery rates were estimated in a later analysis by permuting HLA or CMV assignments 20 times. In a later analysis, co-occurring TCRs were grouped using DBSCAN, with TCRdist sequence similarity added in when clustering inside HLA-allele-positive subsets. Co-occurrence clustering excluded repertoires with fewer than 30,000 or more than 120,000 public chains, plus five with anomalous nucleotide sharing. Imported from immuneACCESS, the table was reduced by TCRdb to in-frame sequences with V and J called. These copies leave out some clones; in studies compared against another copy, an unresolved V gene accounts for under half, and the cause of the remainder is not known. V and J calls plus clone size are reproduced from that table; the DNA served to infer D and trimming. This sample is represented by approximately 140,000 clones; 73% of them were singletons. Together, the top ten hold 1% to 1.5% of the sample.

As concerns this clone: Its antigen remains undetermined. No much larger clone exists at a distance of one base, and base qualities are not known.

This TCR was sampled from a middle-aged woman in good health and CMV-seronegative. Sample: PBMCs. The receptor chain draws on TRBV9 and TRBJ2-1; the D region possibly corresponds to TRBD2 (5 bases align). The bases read TGTGCCAGCAGCCCAGTCGGGCGGGCTATGAACAATGAGCAGTTCTTC. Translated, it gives CASSPVGRAMNNEQFF.